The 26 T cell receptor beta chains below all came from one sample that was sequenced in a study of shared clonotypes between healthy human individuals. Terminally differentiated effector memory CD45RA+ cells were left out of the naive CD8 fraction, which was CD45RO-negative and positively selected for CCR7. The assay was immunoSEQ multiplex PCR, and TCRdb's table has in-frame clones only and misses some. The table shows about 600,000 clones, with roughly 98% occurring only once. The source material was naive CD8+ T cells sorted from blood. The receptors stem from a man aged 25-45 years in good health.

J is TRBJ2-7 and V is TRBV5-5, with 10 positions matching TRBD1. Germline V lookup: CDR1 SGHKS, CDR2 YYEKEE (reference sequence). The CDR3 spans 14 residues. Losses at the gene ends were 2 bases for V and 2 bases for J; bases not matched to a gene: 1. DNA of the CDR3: TGTGCCAGCAGCTTTGGGACAGGGGCCTACGAGCAGTACTTC. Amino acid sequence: CASSFGTGAYEQYF.

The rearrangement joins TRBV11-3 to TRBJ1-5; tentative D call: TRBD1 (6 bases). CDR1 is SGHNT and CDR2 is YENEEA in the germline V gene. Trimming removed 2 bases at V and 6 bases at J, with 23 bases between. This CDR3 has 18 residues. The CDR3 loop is CASSLLSDKREGGQPQHF. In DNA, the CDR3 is TGTGCCAGCAGCTTACTATCCGACAAACGGGAGGGGGGTCAGCCCCAGCATTTT.

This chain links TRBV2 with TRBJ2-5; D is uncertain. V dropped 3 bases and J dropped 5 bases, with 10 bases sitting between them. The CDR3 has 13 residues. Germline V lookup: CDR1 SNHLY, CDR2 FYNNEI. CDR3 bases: TGTGCCAGCAGTGAGTCGGTGGGCGAGACCCAGTACTTC. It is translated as CASSESVGETQYF.

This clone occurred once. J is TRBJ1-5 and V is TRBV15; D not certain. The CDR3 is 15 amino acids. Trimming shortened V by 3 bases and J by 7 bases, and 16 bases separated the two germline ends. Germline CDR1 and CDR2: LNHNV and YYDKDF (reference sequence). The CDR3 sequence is CATSSWGEVQQPQHF. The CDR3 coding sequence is TGTGCCACCAGCAGTTGGGGAGAGGTTCAGCAGCCCCAGCATTTT. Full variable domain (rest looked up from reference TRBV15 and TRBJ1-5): DAMVIQNPRYQVTQFGKPVTLSCSQTLNHNVMYWYQQKSSQAPKLLFHYYDKDFNNEADTPDNFQSRRPNTSFCFLDIRSPGLGDTAMYLCATSSWGEVQQPQHFGDGTRLSIL.

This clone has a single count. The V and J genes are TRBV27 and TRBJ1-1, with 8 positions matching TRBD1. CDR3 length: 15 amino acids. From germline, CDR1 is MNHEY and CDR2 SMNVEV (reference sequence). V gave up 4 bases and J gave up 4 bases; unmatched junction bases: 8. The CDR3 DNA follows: TGTGCCAGCAGTTCCCTACAGGGGGTTGCCACTGAAGCTTTCTTT. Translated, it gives CASSSLQGVATEAFF.

The CDR3 loop is CASSPPARSDEQFF. The DNA of the CDR3 is TGTGCCAGCTCACCACCGGCAAGGTCCGATGAGCAGTTCTTC. This rearrangement joins TRBV18 to TRBJ2-1; no clear D. Germline loops: CDR1 KGHSH, CDR2 LQKENI. This CDR3 has 14 amino acids. Trimming removed 0 bases from V and 8 bases from J, with 11 bases in between.

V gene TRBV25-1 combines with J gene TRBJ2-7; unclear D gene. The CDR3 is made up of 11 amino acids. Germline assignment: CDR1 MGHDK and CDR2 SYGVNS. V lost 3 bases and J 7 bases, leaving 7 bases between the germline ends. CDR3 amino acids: CASSDLLEQYF. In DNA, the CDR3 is TGTGCCAGCAGTGATCTCCTGGAGCAGTACTTC.

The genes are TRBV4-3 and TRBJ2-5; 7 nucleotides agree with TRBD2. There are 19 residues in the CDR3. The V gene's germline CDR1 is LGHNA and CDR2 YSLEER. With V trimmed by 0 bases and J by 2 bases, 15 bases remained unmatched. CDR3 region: CASSQDLDGASGPQETQYF. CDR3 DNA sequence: TGCGCCAGCAGCCAAGATTTAGATGGGGCTAGCGGACCACAAGAGACCCAGTACTTC.

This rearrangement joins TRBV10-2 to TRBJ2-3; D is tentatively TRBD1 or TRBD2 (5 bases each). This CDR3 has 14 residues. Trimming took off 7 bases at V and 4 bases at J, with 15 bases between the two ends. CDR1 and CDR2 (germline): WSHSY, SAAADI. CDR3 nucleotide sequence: TGCGCCAGCACCCCGGGACCAGTCTCAGATACGCAGTATTTT. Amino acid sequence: CASTPGPVSDTQYF.

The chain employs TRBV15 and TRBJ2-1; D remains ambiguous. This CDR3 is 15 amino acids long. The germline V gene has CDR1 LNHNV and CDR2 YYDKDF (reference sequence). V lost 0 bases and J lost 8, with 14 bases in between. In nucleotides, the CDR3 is TGTGCCACCAGCAGAGACATAAGTAGGCGCGATGAGCAGTTCTTC. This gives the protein CATSRDISRRDEQFF.

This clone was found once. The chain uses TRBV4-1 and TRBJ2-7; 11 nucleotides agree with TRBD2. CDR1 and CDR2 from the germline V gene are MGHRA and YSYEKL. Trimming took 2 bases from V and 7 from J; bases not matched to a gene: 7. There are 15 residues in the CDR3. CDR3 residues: CASSQLAGGVWEQYF. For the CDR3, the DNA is TGCGCCAGCAGCCAACTAGCGGGAGGAGTTTGGGAGCAGTACTTC.

CDR3 loop: CASSYSPGDNQPQHF. DNA for the CDR3: TGTGCCAGCAGTTACTCCCCAGGGGACAATCAGCCCCAGCATTTT. The chain combines TRBV6-5 with TRBJ1-5; D perhaps matches TRBD1 (6 bases). Germline assignment: CDR1 MNHEY and CDR2 SVGAGI. There are 15 residues in the CDR3. Trimming took 0 bases from V and 3 from J, leaving 9 bases between them.

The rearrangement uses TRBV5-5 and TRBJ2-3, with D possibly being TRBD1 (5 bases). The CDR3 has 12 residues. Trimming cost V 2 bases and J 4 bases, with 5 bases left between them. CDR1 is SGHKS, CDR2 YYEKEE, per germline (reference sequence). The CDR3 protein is CASSFRADTQYF. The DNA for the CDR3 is TGTGCCAGCAGCTTCAGGGCAGATACGCAGTATTTT.

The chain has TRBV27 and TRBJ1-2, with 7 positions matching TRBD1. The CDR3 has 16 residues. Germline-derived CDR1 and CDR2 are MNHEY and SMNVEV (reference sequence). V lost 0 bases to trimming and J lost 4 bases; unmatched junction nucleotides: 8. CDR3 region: CASSLSKIPGGYGYTF. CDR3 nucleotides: TGTGCCAGCAGTTTATCGAAAATCCCAGGGGGCTATGGCTACACCTTC.

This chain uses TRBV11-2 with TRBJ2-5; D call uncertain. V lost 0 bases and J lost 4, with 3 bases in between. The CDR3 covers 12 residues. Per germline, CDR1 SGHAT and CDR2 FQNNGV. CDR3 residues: CASSLEAETQYF. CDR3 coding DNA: TGTGCCAGCAGCTTAGAGGCAGAGACCCAGTACTTC. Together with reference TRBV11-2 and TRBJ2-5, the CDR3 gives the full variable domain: EAGVAQSPRYKIIEKRQSVAFWCNPISGHATLYWYQQILGQGPKLLIQFQNNGVVDDSQLPKDRFSAERLKGVDSTLKIQPAKLEDSAVYLCASSLEAETQYFGPGTRLLVL.

CDR3: CASTFHPTGLQPQHF. The DNA for the CDR3 is TGTGCCAGCACCTTCCACCCGACAGGGCTACAGCCCCAGCATTTT. The chain employs TRBV5-6 and TRBJ1-5, with 7 positions matching TRBD1. This CDR3 contains 15 residues. Germline V gives CDR1 SGHDT, CDR2 YYEEEE. The V and J ends lost 6 bases and 7 bases, in that order; junction bases with no gene match: 13.

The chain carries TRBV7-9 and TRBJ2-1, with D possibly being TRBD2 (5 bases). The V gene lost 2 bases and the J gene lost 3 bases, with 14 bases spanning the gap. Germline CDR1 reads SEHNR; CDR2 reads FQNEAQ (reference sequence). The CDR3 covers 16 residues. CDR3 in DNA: TGTGCCAGCAGCTTATGGCTAGCCCTAAACTACAATGAGCAGTTCTTC. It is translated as CASSLWLALNYNEQFF.

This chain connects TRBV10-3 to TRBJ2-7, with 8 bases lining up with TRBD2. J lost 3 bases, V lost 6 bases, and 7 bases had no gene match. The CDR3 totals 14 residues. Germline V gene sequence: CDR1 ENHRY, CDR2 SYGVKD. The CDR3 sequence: CAISGLAGSYEQYF. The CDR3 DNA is TGTGCCATCAGCGGGTTAGCGGGAAGCTACGAGCAGTACTTC.

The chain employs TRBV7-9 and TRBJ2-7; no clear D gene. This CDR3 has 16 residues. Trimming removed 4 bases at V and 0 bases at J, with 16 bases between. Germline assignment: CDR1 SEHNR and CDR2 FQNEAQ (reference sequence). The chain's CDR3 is CASSSMVTDLSYEQYF. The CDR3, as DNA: TGTGCCAGCAGCTCCATGGTGACGGACCTCTCCTACGAGCAGTACTTC.

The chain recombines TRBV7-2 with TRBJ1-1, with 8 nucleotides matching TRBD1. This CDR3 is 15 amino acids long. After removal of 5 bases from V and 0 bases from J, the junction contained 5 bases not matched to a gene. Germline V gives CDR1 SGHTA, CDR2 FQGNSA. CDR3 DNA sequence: TGTGCCAGCAGCCCTCAACAGGGGGTGAACACTGAAGCTTTCTTT. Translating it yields CASSPQQGVNTEAFF. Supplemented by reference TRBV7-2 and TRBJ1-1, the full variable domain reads GAGVSQSPSNKVTEKGKDVELRCDPISGHTALYWYRQSLGQGLEFLIYFQGNSAPDKSGLPSDRFSAERTGGSVSTLTIQRTQQEDSAVYLCASSPQQGVNTEAFFGQGTRLTVV.

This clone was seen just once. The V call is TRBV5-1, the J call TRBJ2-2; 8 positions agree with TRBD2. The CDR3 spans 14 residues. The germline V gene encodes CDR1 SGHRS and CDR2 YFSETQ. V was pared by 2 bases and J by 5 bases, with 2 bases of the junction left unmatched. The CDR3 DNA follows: TGCGCCAGCAGCTTATCTAGCGGGACCGGGGAGCTGTTTTTT. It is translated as CASSLSSGTGELFF.

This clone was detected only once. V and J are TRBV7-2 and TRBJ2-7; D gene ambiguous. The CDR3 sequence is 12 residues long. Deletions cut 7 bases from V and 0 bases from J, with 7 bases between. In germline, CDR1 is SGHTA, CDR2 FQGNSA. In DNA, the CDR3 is TGTGCCAGCAAGGCTCTCTCCTACGAGCAGTACTTC. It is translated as CASKALSYEQYF.

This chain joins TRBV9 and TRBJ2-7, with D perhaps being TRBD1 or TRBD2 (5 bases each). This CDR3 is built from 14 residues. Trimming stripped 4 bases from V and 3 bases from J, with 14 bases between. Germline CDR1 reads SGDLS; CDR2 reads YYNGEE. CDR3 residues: CASSPEGGHYEQYF. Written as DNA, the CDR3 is TGTGCCAGCAGCCCAGAGGGCGGACACTACGAGCAGTACTTC. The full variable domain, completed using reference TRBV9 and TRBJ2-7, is DSGVTQTPKHLITATGQRVTLRCSPRSGDLSVYWYQQSLDQGLQFLIQYYNGEERAKGNILERFSAQQFPDLHSELNLSSLELGDSALYFCASSPEGGHYEQYFGPGTRLTVT.

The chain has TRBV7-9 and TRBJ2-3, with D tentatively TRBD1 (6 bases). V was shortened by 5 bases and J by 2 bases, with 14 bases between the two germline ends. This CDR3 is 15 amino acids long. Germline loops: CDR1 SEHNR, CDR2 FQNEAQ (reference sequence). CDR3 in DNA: TGTGCCAGCAGCCGCCGGGACACCTACACAGATACGCAGTATTTT. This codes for CASSRRDTYTDTQYF.

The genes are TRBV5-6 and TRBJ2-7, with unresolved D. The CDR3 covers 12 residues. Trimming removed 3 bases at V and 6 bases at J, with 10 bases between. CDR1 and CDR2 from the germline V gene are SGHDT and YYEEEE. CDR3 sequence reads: CASSYLNGEQYF. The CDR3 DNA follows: TGTGCCAGCAGCTACCTAAACGGCGAGCAGTACTTC.

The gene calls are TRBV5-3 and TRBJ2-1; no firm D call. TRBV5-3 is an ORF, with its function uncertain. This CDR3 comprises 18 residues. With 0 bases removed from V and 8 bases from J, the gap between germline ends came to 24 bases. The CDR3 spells CARSLEARSYTDWYEQFF. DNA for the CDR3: TGTGCCAGAAGCTTGGAAGCCCGGAGTTATACCGACTGGTATGAGCAGTTCTTC.